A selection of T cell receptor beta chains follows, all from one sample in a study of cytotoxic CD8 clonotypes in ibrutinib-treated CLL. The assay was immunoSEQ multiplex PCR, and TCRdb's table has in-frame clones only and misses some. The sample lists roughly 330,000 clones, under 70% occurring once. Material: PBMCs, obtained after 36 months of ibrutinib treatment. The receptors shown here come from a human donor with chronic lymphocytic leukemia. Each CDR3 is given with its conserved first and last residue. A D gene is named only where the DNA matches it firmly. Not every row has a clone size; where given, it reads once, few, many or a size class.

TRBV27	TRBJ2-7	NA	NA	TGTGCCAGCAGTTTATCGAAGAGGCTGGTCGGGTACGAGCAGTACTTC	CASSLSKRLVGYEQYF
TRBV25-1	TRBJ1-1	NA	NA	TGTGCCAGCAGTAAGGGAGAGAACACTGAAGCTTTCTTT	CASSKGENTEAFF
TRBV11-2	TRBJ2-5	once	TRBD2	TGTGCCAGCAGCCATGCCTACTCCGGGACTAGAGTGGAGACCCAGTACTTC	CASSHAYSGTRVETQYF
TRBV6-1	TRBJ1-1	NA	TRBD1	TGTGCCAGCAGACCCAGGGGGTTCACTGAAGCTTTCTTT	CASRPRGFTEAFF
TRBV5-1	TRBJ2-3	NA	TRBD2	TGCGCCAGCAGTCGGGGTAGCGGGGGGCGCACAGATACGCAGTATTTT	CASSRGSGGRTDTQYF
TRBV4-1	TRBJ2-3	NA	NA	TGCGCCAGCAGCCAACTTAACATCGGGGGGCCGACAGATACGCAGTATTTT	CASSQLNIGGPTDTQYF
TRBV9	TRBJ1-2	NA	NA	TGTGCCAGCAGCGTAGATGACAGTCCGAGACCCTATGGCTACACCTTC	CASSVDDSPRPYGYTF
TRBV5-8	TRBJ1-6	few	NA	TGTGCCAGCAGGTTCACCTATAATTCACCCCTCCACTTT	CASRFTYNSPLHF
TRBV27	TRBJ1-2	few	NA	TGTGCCAGCAGTCCACATCGGGGGGAGGGCGGCTACACCTTC	CASSPHRGEGGYTF
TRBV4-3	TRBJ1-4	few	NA	TGCGCCAGCAGCCAAGCGGCAGGGAGTGAAAAACTGTTTTTT	CASSQAAGSEKLFF
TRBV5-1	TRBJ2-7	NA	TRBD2	TGCGCCAGCAGCTTGTTGGGACTAGCTGACGAGCAGTACTTC	CASSLLGLADEQYF
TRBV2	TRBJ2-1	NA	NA	TGTGCCAGCAGACTAGCAAAATACAATGAGCAGTTCTTC	CASRLAKYNEQFF
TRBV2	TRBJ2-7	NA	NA	TGTGCCAGCAGGGGGGTATTGCGGGGCGAGCAGTACTTC	CASRGVLRGEQYF
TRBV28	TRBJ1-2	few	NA	TGTGCCAGCATCTGGCGGGGAGGCTATGGCTACACCTTC	CASIWRGGYGYTF
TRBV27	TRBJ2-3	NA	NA	TGTGCCAGCAGTAGGGGGATAAACACAGATACGCAGTATTTT	CASSRGINTDTQYF
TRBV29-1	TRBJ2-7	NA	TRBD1	TGCAGCGTTGGGGGACAGGGAGTTTCCTACGAGCAGTACTTC	CSVGGQGVSYEQYF
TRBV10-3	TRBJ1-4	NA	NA	TGTGCCATCAGTGAGTTAGGGGGGGAAAAACTGTTTTTT	CAISELGGEKLFF
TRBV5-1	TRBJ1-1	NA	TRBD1	TGCGCCAGCAGCTTTAGACAGGGATTATTGTCTGAAGCTTTCTTT	CASSFRQGLLSEAFF
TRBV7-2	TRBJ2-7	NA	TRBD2	TGTGCCAGCAGCTTAGGACTAGCGGGAGTTGAAGAGCAGTACTTC	CASSLGLAGVEEQYF
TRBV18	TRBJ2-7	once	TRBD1	TGTGCCAGCTCACCAAGGACAGGGTCCAGGGCATACGAGCAGTACTTC	CASSPRTGSRAYEQYF
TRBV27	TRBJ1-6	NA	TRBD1	TGTGCCAGCAGTTTGGGGACAGGACACTCACCCCTCCACTTT	CASSLGTGHSPLHF
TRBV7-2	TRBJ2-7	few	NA	TGTGCCAGCAGCTTAGGAATGGGAAGCTCCTACGAGCAGTACTTC	CASSLGMGSSYEQYF
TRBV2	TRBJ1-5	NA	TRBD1	TGTGCCAGCAGTGAGACAGGGGGTAGAAATCAGCCCCAGCATTTT	CASSETGGRNQPQHF
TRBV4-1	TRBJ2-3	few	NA	TGCGCCAGCAGCCAAGATGGTAGGGCCACAGATACGCAGTATTTT	CASSQDGRATDTQYF
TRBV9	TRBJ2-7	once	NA	TGTGCCAGCAGCGTACGACCGAGACCGTGGGGGTACGAGCAGTACTTC	CASSVRPRPWGYEQYF
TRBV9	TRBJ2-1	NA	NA	TGTGCCAGCAGCGTCCGACTAGGGGGGGACAATGAGCAGTTCTTC	CASSVRLGGDNEQFF
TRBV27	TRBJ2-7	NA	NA	TGTGCCAGCAGCCCCCAGGGTTGGAGGCCTAGCGAGCAGTACTTC	CASSPQGWRPSEQYF
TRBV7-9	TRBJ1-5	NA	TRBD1	TGTGCCAGCAGCACGGACAGGCTTAATCAGCCCCAGCATTTT	CASSTDRLNQPQHF
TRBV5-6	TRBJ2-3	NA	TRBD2	TGTGCCAGCAGCTTGGGTCTTAGCGGGAGGGCCACAGATACGCAGTATTTT	CASSLGLSGRATDTQYF
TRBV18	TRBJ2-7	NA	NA	TGTGCCAGCTCACCCGATTTAAGCTGGAACTACGAGCAGTACTTC	CASSPDLSWNYEQYF
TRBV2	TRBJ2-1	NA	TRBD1	TGTGCCAGCAGTGAAGCGCTGACAGGGTGGGGGATAAATGAGCAGTTCTTC	CASSEALTGWGINEQFF
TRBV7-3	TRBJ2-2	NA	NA	TGTGCCAGCAGCTTAACCACTAACGTCCCCGGGGAGCTGTTTTTT	CASSLTTNVPGELFF
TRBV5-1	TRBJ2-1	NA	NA	TGCGCCAGCAGCTTGCGGGGAGGTCACAATGAGCAGTTCTTC	CASSLRGGHNEQFF
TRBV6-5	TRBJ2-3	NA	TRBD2	TGTGCCAGCAGTTACTTGGCGGGGGGTATTTCCGCTACGCAGTATTTT	CASSYLAGGISATQYF
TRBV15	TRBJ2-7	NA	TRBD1	TGTGCCACCAGCAGAGGACAGGGAACTAACTACGAGCAGTACTTC	CATSRGQGTNYEQYF
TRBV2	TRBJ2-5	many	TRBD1	TGTGCCAGCAGTGGGGACAGGGCCAAGACCCAGTACTTC	CASSGDRAKTQYF
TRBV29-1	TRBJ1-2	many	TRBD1	TGCAGCGTTCGCGACAGGGTCAATGGCTACACCTTC	CSVRDRVNGYTF
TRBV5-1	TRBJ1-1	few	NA	TGCGCCAGCAGCACGAACACTGAAGCTTTCTTT	CASSTNTEAFF
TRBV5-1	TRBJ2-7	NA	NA	TGCGCCAGCAGACGGACAGGTTCCGGGAGGCCAGAGCAGTACTTC	CASRRTGSGRPEQYF
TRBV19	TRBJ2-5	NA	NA	TGTGCCAGTAGTATATGGGGCCGTGAGACCCAGTACTTC	CASSIWGRETQYF
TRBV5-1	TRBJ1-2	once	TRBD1	TGCGCCAGCAGCGTGGACAGGGTGTCCCGTCCTTATGGCTACACCTTC	CASSVDRVSRPYGYTF
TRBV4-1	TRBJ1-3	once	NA	TGCGCCAGCAGCCACATGACTCAACGCGGACAGTTTCTCTCTGGAAACACCATATATTTT	CASSHMTQRGQFLSGNTIYF
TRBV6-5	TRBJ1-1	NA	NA	TGTGCCAGCAGTCCAGGACGGGGGGGAACTGAAGCTTTCTTT	CASSPGRGGTEAFF
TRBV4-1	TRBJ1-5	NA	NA	TGCGCCAGCAGCCCGGAGGAGGGTTGGCAGCCCCAGCATTTT	CASSPEEGWQPQHF
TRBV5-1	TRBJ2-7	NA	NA	TGCGCCAGCAGCTTGAGGAGACAGACTGGGGCGACCTACGAGCAGTACTTC	CASSLRRQTGATYEQYF
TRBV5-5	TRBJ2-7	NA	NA	TGTGCCAGCAGTTTGGGGCGGTTGGCCCTCTACGAGCAGTACTTC	CASSLGRLALYEQYF
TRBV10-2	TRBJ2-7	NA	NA	TGCGCCAGCAGTGAGTCGCTGCAGGCCTACGAGCAGTACTTC	CASSESLQAYEQYF
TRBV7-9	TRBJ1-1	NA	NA	TGTGCCAGCAGGACTACATCAGGGCTCACTGAAGCTTTCTTT	CASRTTSGLTEAFF